This TCR beta chain was identified in a study of blood T cell repertoires in COVID-19. Study information: COVID-19 samples, acute and convalescent, were from the United States, Italy and Spain. Nucleic acid was either cDNA or gDNA, and it came from T cells, B-cell-depleted T cells, or PBMCs.

In the source study's methods: Amplified reference gene primers provided the basis for estimating nucleated cell counts. Assay: immunoSEQ multiplex PCR; the TCRdb copy retains only in-frame clones and omits some. The DNA gave D and trimming, while V, J and clone size come from that table. The sample lists 100,000 to 150,000 clones; over 75% were seen once. The CDR3 length is 11 residues. Per germline, CDR1 ENHRY and CDR2 SYGVKD. V shed 4 bases and J shed 3 bases, with 4 bases lying between them. The clonotype comes from a woman older than 75 with acute or convalescent COVID-19. This chain uses TRBV10-3 with TRBJ2-7; no firm D call. Material: peripheral blood. The CDR3, as DNA: TGTGCCATCAGTGGTAGCTACGAGCAGTACTTC. Its translation: CAISGSYEQYF.